Below, one T cell receptor (beta chain) is given with its context. The data derive from a study of blood T cell repertoires in COVID-19. Original methodology: Reference gene primer amplification gave estimated nucleated cell counts. Clones were read by immunoSEQ multiplex PCR, and TCRdb kept only the in-frame ones, dropping some. V, J and clone size are taken as reported in that table, and D and trimming were inferred from the DNA itself. The sample holds approximately 49,000 clones, roughly four fifths seen once. The germline V and J ends were trimmed by 4 bases and 1 base, with 17 bases remaining between them. CDR3 length equals 16 residues. Germline loops: CDR1 SGHKS, CDR2 YYEKEE (reference sequence).

The chain has TRBV5-5 and TRBJ1-1; D remains ambiguous. The receptor was derived from a woman aged 55-70 years with acute or convalescent COVID-19. Source material: peripheral blood. Here the CDR3 reads CASSPDLLRGNTEAFF. The DNA of the CDR3 is TGTGCCAGCAGCCCTGACCTTCTTCGGGGGAACACTGAAGCTTTCTTT. Complete variable domain (other parts from reference TRBV5-5 and TRBJ1-1): DAGVTQSPTHLIKTRGQQVTLRCSPISGHKSVSWYQQVLGQGPQFIFQYYEKEERGRGNFPDRFSARQFPNYSSELNVNALLLGDSALYLCASSPDLLRGNTEAFFGQGTRLTVV.